This TCR beta chain is drawn from a study of early T cells in non-severe SARS-CoV-2 infection. Study-level information: It was bulk RNA from unsorted whole blood that was sequenced, and the chains were unpaired.

Overall study findings and caveats: Matching with VDJdb favored anti-spike CD8 responses (missing private and CD4 specificities).

This clonotype was counted between two and nine times. No antigen is known for it. Germline V lookup: CDR1 SGHNT, CDR2 YENEEA. CDR3 length: 15 amino acids. V was pared by 7 bases and J by 2 bases, with 6 bases of the junction left unmatched. The TCR library protocol attached unique molecular identifiers to the individual cDNA molecules. One entry per CDR3 protein results from TCRdb running MiXCR on the 5' RACE reads. The sample includes about 25,000 distinct CDR3 sequences, roughly 4.9% of them seen just once. This TCR derives from an adult who was a healthcare worker with PCR-confirmed SARS-CoV-2 infection or an uninfected control (not recorded which). The chain combines TRBV11-3 with TRBJ2-1; 9 bases are shared with TRBD1. The sample consisted of whole blood. As DNA, the CDR3 is TGTGCCAGCACCTCCGGGACAGGGACCTACAATGAGCAGTTCTTC. Its protein product is CASTSGTGTYNEQFF.